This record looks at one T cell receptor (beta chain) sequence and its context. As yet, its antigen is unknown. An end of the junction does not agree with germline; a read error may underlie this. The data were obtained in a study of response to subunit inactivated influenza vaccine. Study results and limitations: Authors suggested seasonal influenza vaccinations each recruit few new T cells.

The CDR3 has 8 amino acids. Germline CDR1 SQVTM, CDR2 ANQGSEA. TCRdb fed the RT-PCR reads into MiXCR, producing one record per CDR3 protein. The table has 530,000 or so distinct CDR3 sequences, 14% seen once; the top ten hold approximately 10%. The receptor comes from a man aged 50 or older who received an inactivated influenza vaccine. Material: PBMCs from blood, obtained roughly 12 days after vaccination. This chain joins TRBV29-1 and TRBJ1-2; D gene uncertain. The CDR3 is CNDESRVF. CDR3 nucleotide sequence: TGCAACGACGAATCCCGGGTTTTC.